The 26 T cell receptor beta chains presented below share a single source sample, sequenced in a study of blood T cell repertoires in COVID-19. TCRdb's copy holds only in-frame clones and misses some; the assay was immunoSEQ multiplex PCR. The profile shows around 180,000 clones, 70% to 90% of them singletons. Sample: peripheral blood. These receptors originate from a man between 60 and 75 years old with acute or convalescent COVID-19.

This chain links TRBV9 with TRBJ2-4; 12 nucleotides match TRBD2. Trimming at V came to 3 bases and at J to 4 bases, leaving 2 bases not matched to a gene. The CDR3 has 15 amino acids. The germline gives CDR1 SGDLS, CDR2 YYNGEE. The CDR3 DNA reads as TGTGCCAGCAGCGCCGGACTAGCGGGAAAAAACATTCAGTACTTC. It codes for CASSAGLAGKNIQYF. Together with reference TRBV9 and TRBJ2-4, the CDR3 gives the full variable domain: DSGVTQTPKHLITATGQRVTLRCSPRSGDLSVYWYQQSLDQGLQFLIQYYNGEERAKGNILERFSAQQFPDLHSELNLSSLELGDSALYFCASSAGLAGKNIQYFGAGTRLSVL.

The chain uses TRBV5-1 and TRBJ1-4, with TRBD1 as a possible D gene (5 bases). This CDR3 is 15 amino acids long. The germline V gene encodes CDR1 SGHRS and CDR2 YFSETQ. Between the trimmed V and J ends, which lost 3 bases and 2 bases, there was a span of 11 bases. The CDR3, as DNA: TGCGCCAGCAGCTCAGCAGGGATTACTAATGAAAAACTGTTTTTT. Translated, it gives CASSSAGITNEKLFF.

CDR3 sequence: CASSLASGSIVEQYF. The CDR3 DNA is TGTGCCAGCAGCTTAGCTAGCGGGAGCATCGTCGAGCAGTACTTC. The chain carries TRBV11-2 and TRBJ2-7; 10 bases match TRBD2. V dropped 1 base and J dropped 6; count of bases not matched to a gene: 6. The CDR3 is 15 residues long. CDR1 and CDR2 (germline): SGHAT, FQNNGV.

The rearrangement joins TRBV27 to TRBJ2-2; TRBD2 is a possible D gene (6 bases). The germline V gene encodes CDR1 MNHEY and CDR2 SMNVEV (reference sequence). V lost 1 base to trimming and J lost 1 base, with 7 bases between them. This CDR3 spans 15 amino acids. CDR3 DNA: TGTGCCAGCAGTTTATGGGGAGGGAACACCGGGGAGCTGTTTTTT. It codes for CASSLWGGNTGELFF.

J is TRBJ1-2 and V is TRBV5-4, with 9 positions matching TRBD1. The trim removed 7 bases at V and 9 bases at J, leaving 19 bases unmatched. The CDR3 consists of 16 residues. Germline CDR1 and CDR2: SGHNT and YYREEE (reference sequence). The CDR3 loop is CASQPNLGTGPRRYTF. As DNA, the CDR3 is TGTGCCAGCCAACCTAATCTAGGGACAGGGCCTAGGCGCTACACCTTC.

This clone has only one observation. This chain joins TRBV7-2 and TRBJ1-1, with no clear D. CDR1 is SGHTA and CDR2 is FQGNSA in the germline V gene. The CDR3 consists of 14 residues. V lost 1 base to trimming and J lost 2 bases, with 8 bases between them. CDR3 sequence reads: CASSLDRGNTEAFF. CDR3 nucleotide sequence: TGTGCCAGCAGCTTAGATCGGGGAAACACTGAAGCTTTCTTT.

The chain combines TRBV28 with TRBJ2-7; 8 bases line up with TRBD1. J lost 5 bases, V lost 1 base, and 7 bases had no gene match. Germline V lookup: CDR1 MDHEN, CDR2 SYDVKM. CDR3 length: 15 residues. The CDR3 DNA reads as TGTGCCAGCAGTTTATACCTACAGGGGGGCCACGAGCAGTACTTC. Protein product: CASSLYLQGGHEQYF.

V and J are TRBV7-5 and TRBJ2-1; the table's D call of TRBD2 was not tested on the DNA. TRBV7-5 is flagged as a pseudogene. The CDR3 loop spans 16 amino acids. The CDR3 reads CVRSFGGPQTYNEQFF. CDR3 DNA: TGTGTCAGAAGCTTCGGGGGTCCCCAAACATACAATGAGCAGTTCTTC.

This clone was detected once. This chain joins TRBV7-9 and TRBJ1-5, with 8 bases matching TRBD1. Germline loops: CDR1 SEHNR, CDR2 FQNEAQ (reference sequence). V lost 6 bases, J lost 2 bases, and 6 bases stayed unmatched. The CDR3 has 15 residues. The chain's CDR3 is CASSPGQGGNQPQHF. The CDR3 region has the DNA TGTGCCAGCAGTCCCGGACAGGGAGGCAATCAGCCCCAGCATTTT.

The rearrangement links TRBV30 to TRBJ2-7, with TRBD2 matching 7 bases. V gave up 0 bases and J gave up 5 bases; unmatched junction bases: 7. The CDR3 contains 14 residues. CDR1 is GTSNPN and CDR2 is SVGIG in the germline V gene (reference sequence). CDR3 nucleotides: TGTGCCTGGAGTGTGCCGCGGGAGAACAACGAGCAGTACTTC. It is translated as CAWSVPRENNEQYF.

V and J are TRBV28 and TRBJ2-7; TRBD2 matches 11 bases. Germline-derived CDR1 and CDR2 are MDHEN and SYDVKM. The length of the CDR3 is 14 residues. Trimming removed 9 bases from V and 0 bases from J; junction bases left unmatched: 4. CDR3: CASIGTSGSYEQYF. The CDR3 coding sequence is TGTGCCAGTATAGGGACTAGCGGCTCCTACGAGCAGTACTTC.

The chain couples TRBV6-6 to TRBJ2-2; D is possibly TRBD2 (6 bases). Trimming took off 7 bases at V and 6 bases at J, with 15 bases between the two ends. Germline V gene lookup returns CDR1 MNHNY and CDR2 SVGAGI (reference sequence). This CDR3 has 14 amino acids. The CDR3: CASNEVAGPGELFF. The CDR3 coding sequence is TGTGCCAGCAATGAGGTCGCGGGACCCGGGGAGCTGTTTTTT.

On this clone: This same CDR3 is encoded by further DNA sequences in the sample. The chain employs TRBV4-3 and TRBJ2-2, with D unresolved. Germline assignment: CDR1 LGHNA and CDR2 YSLEER. The CDR3 is 14 residues long. Trimming took off 0 bases at V and 0 bases at J, with 2 bases between the two ends. The CDR3: CASSQDTNTGELFF. The DNA for the CDR3 is TGCGCCAGCAGCCAAGACACGAACACCGGGGAGCTGTTTTTT.

The chain joins TRBV4-3 to TRBJ2-1, with 9 nucleotides matching TRBD2. From germline, CDR1 is LGHNA and CDR2 YSLEER. V lost 0 bases to trimming and J lost 7 bases; unmatched junction nucleotides: 4. CDR3 length: 15 amino acids. The CDR3 nucleotides are TGCGCCAGCAGCCAAGAGAGCGGGAGGAATAATGAGCAGTTCTTC. It is translated as CASSQESGRNNEQFF.

The chain has TRBV7-2 and TRBJ1-4, with TRBD1 identical over 9 bases. The CDR3 sequence is 14 residues long. The germline V gene encodes CDR1 SGHTA and CDR2 FQGNSA. V shed 5 bases and J 8 bases; nucleotides not matched to a gene: 6. CDR3: CASSNDRGSEKLFF. Here the CDR3 DNA reads TGTGCCAGCAGCAATGACAGGGGGAGCGAAAAACTGTTTTTT.

This chain joins TRBV18 and TRBJ2-2; 7 bases are shared with TRBD1. This CDR3 is 16 amino acids long. From germline, CDR1 is KGHSH and CDR2 LQKENI. Trimming cost V 3 bases and J 2 bases; bases outside gene matches: 6. The CDR3: CASSPVGTVNTGELFF. DNA of the CDR3: TGTGCCAGCTCACCTGTCGGGACAGTCAACACCGGGGAGCTGTTTTTT. The whole variable domain, remainder taken from reference TRBV18 and TRBJ2-2, is NAGVMQNPRHLVRRRGQEARLRCSPMKGHSHVYWYRQLPEEGLKFMVYLQKENIIDESGMPKERFSAEFPKEGPSILRIQQVVRGDSAAYFCASSPVGTVNTGELFFGEGSRLTVL.

The chain combines TRBV3-1 (or the pseudogene TRBV3-2) with TRBJ2-4; 11 positions match TRBD2. Trimming at V came to 0 bases and at J to 9 bases, leaving 13 bases not matched to a gene. This CDR3 spans 18 amino acids. Germline V gene sequence: CDR1 LGHDT, CDR2 YNNKEL (reference sequence). CDR3 sequence (DNA): TGTGCCAGCAGCCAAGATACTAGCGGGAGTCCGACCCAAAGCATTCAGTACTTC. It codes for CASSQDTSGSPTQSIQYF.

The chain is built from TRBV28 and TRBJ1-2; D not certain. The CDR3 spans 13 residues. V lost 3 bases, J lost 2 bases, and 7 bases lay in between. CDR1 and CDR2 from the germline V gene are MDHEN and SYDVKM. The CDR3 bases are TGTGCCAGCAGTTTGGAGGGAAACTATGGCTACACCTTC. It yields the protein CASSLEGNYGYTF.

The chain recombines TRBV6-5 with TRBJ1-6, with D perhaps TRBD1 (5 bases). The CDR3 loop spans 14 amino acids. CDR1 and CDR2 (germline): MNHEY, SVGAGI. The V end lost 6 bases, the J end lost 7 bases, and 13 bases lay between the germline ends. The CDR3 DNA is TGTGCCAGCAGCCGATTGGGGCCCAATTCACCCCTCCACTTT. Protein product: CASSRLGPNSPLHF.

This chain joins TRBV19 and TRBJ1-5; 8 bases fit TRBD1. The CDR3 consists of 17 residues. CDR1 LNHDA and CDR2 SQIVND come from the germline V gene (reference sequence). J gave up 0 bases and V 3 bases, and 7 bases lay outside the gene matches. CDR3 bases: TGTGCCAGTAGTATTGGACCAGGGGGCAATAGCAATCAGCCCCAGCATTTT. It encodes CASSIGPGGNSNQPQHF.

The CDR3 sequence is CASSPPSLAAYTDTQYF. The CDR3 nucleotides are TGTGCCAGCAGTCCCCCTTCACTAGCGGCCTACACAGATACGCAGTATTTT. This chain links TRBV27 with TRBJ2-3; 8 bases match TRBD2. CDR1 and CDR2 from the germline V gene are MNHEY and SMNVEV (reference sequence). The trim removed 5 bases at V and 2 bases at J, leaving 12 bases unmatched. CDR3 length: 17 amino acids.

The gene calls are TRBV28 and TRBJ2-7, with TRBD1 matching 7 bases. The germline V gene has CDR1 MDHEN and CDR2 SYDVKM. This CDR3 is built from 12 residues. The V segment lost 11 bases and the J segment 1 base; nucleotides outside the gene matches: 5. The CDR3 loop reads CAGVDRSYEQYF. CDR3 sequence (DNA): TGTGCCGGGGTGGACAGGTCCTACGAGCAGTACTTC.

The chain employs TRBV27 and TRBJ1-5; a weak D match, TRBD1 (5 bases). Germline V gene sequence: CDR1 MNHEY, CDR2 SMNVEV (reference sequence). The CDR3 is made up of 13 amino acids. V dropped 8 bases and J dropped 5 bases, with 13 bases sitting between them. The CDR3 DNA reads as TGTGCCAGCTCCCGACAGCCAGATCAGCCCCAGCATTTT. This translates into CASSRQPDQPQHF.

This sequence joins TRBV5-1 and TRBJ2-2, with 7 bases that match TRBD2. The germline CDR1 and CDR2 sequences are SGHRS and YFSETQ. The V gene end was trimmed by 1 base and the J gene end by 8 bases; junction bases not matched to a gene: 5. This CDR3 has 14 residues. The CDR3 sequence: CASSLSAGKGELFF. CDR3 DNA sequence: TGCGCCAGCAGCTTGTCAGCGGGAAAAGGGGAGCTGTTTTTT. The variable domain in full, completed from reference TRBV5-1 and TRBJ2-2, reads KAGVTQTPRYLIKTRGQQVTLSCSPISGHRSVSWYQQTPGQGLQFLFEYFSETQRNKGNFPGRFSGRQFSNSRSEMNVSTLELGDSALYLCASSLSAGKGELFFGEGSRLTVL.

Regarding this clone: The junction shows a germline mismatch at one end, possibly a read error. This chain uses TRBV13 with TRBJ2-7, with 10 positions matching TRBD2. CDR1 is PRHDT and CDR2 is FYEKMQ in the germline V gene (reference sequence). CDR3 length: 15 residues. The CDR3 region is CAGSTGLAIPYEQYF. CDR3 nucleotides: TGTGCCGGCAGCACGGGACTAGCGATTCCCTACGAGCAGTACTTC.

This clone was detected a few times. The rearrangement uses TRBV24-1 and TRBJ1-2; TRBD1 aligns across 8 bases. The CDR3 contains 16 residues. V dropped 4 bases and J dropped 6; count of bases not matched to a gene: 12. Germline assignment: CDR1 KGHDR and CDR2 SFDVKD. The CDR3 loop reads CATSEPKEQGVHGYTF. CDR3 nucleotides: TGTGCCACCAGTGAGCCCAAAGAACAGGGGGTCCATGGCTACACCTTC.